This TCR beta chain comes out of a study of T cells after yellow fever vaccination. The CDR3 is made up of 14 amino acids. The germline V and J ends were trimmed by 6 bases and 6 bases, with 15 bases remaining between them. Making TCR cDNA involved 5'RACE template switching, which added UMIs and a universal primer site. MiXCR, applied by TCRdb to the 5' RACE reads, yields one record per CDR3 protein. In the table there are roughly 250,000 distinct CDR3 sequences, approximately 12% of which are singletons. The clonotype was recovered from a young man who received the YFV17D yellow fever vaccine. The V gene is TRBV12-3 or TRBV12-4, the J gene TRBJ2-1; D unclear. The source material was CD4+ T cells sorted from PBMCs, sampled 45 days after the yellow fever booster vaccination. DNA of the CDR3: TGTGCCAGCAGACTTATGGAACTAACCAATGAGCAGTTCTTC. The encoded protein is CASRLMELTNEQFF.